The 25 T cell receptor beta chains given below trace back to one sample, sequenced in a study of CXCR3-negative and CXCR3-positive naive CD8 T cells. All TRB cDNA libraries came from 5' RACE performed with UMI labels. TCRdb re-called the 5' RACE reads, yielding one record per CDR3 amino acid sequence without DNA. This sample contains approximately 52,000 distinct CDR3 sequences. Sample: memory CD8+ T cells from blood. The receptors originated from a human donor in good health. Some clones in this sample may be carry-over from other donors' samples.

This chain connects TRBV4-3 to TRBJ2-3; TCRdb designates TRBD2, a call that cannot be tested without DNA. Germline V lookup: CDR1 LGHNA, CDR2 YSLEER. This CDR3 is built from 16 residues. This CDR3 is CASSQDLASGPDTQYF.

V is TRBV29-1 and J is TRBJ2-5; the TRBD1 assignment by TCRdb is unverifiable without DNA. The CDR3 is made up of 15 amino acids. Germline CDR1 reads SQVTM; CDR2 reads ANQGSEA. The CDR3 loop is CSVEVLGQTQETQYF. Variable domain in full (rest from reference TRBV29-1 and TRBJ2-5): SAVISQKPSRDICQRGTSLTIQCQVDSQVTMMFWYRQQPGQSLTLIATANQGSEATYESGFVIDKFPISRPNLTFSTLTVSNMSPEDSSIYLCSVEVLGQTQETQYFGPGTRLLVL.

V is TRBV20-1 and J is TRBJ2-3. Germline-derived CDR1 and CDR2 are DFQATT and SNEGSKA (reference sequence). CDR3 length: 16 residues. The CDR3 region is CSAPSLTKTSTDTQYF.

The chain has TRBV13 and TRBJ2-1; as DNA is missing, the TRBD1 call by TCRdb cannot be tested. Germline CDR1 reads PRHDT; CDR2 reads FYEKMQ (reference sequence). The CDR3 loop spans 16 amino acids. The CDR3 protein is CASSARGTGIFNEQFF.

This chain links TRBV29-1 with TRBJ2-2. Germline CDR1 is SQVTM and CDR2 is ANQGSEA. This CDR3 spans 12 amino acids. The chain's CDR3 is CSVVSNTGELFF.

The rearrangement uses TRBV7-6 and TRBJ2-7; TCRdb picks TRBD2, but there is no DNA to check that call. The CDR3 runs to 17 residues. Germline V gene data show CDR1 as SGHVS and CDR2 as FNYEAQ. The CDR3 sequence: CASSLTSGGSGTYEQYF.

This chain joins TRBV12-3 or TRBV12-4 and TRBJ2-2; TCRdb's D call, TRBD2, is unchecked because there is no DNA. This CDR3 comprises 18 residues. CDR3 region: CASSLATSGAIGTGELFF.

The chain recombines TRBV6-2 or TRBV6-3 with TRBJ2-1; without DNA, the TCRdb call of TRBD1 cannot be checked. Germline assignment: CDR1 MNHEY and CDR2 SVGEGT. The CDR3 has 13 amino acids. This chain's CDR3 is CASSWDTYNEQFF.

This chain links TRBV28 with TRBJ1-1; TCRdb gives TRBD1 as the D gene, but with no DNA this cannot be confirmed. Germline loops: CDR1 MDHEN, CDR2 SYDVKM. This CDR3 contains 16 residues. CDR3: CASTVRLWGGSTEAFF.

V and J are TRBV29-1 and TRBJ2-1. CDR1 SQVTM and CDR2 ANQGSEA come from the germline V gene. The CDR3 extends over 14 amino acids. CDR3 loop: CSVEETGWEDEQFF.

CDR3 in amino acids: CASSIAGGQGLARFF. V gene TRBV23-1 combines with J gene TRBJ2-1; with no DNA, the TCRdb D assignment of TRBD2 cannot be verified. TRBV23-1 has ORF status, its function being uncertain. There are 15 residues in the CDR3.

V and J are TRBV4-1 and TRBJ2-2; the D call of TRBD1 rests on TCRdb alone, since no DNA is present to check it. CDR1 is MGHRA, CDR2 YSYEKL, per germline. The CDR3 extends over 15 amino acids. The CDR3 protein is CASSHFTGGSGELFF.

The rearrangement joins TRBV29-1 to TRBJ2-1. Germline lookup yields CDR1 SQVTM and CDR2 ANQGSEA. The CDR3 is made up of 11 amino acids. The CDR3 is CSGIVSNEQFF.

The chain uses TRBV7-3 and TRBJ2-3; TCRdb's assignment of TRBD1 cannot be checked, as there is no DNA. Germline V gene sequence: CDR1 SGHTA, CDR2 FQGTGA. The CDR3 length is 13 residues. CDR3 sequence reads: CASSPKTADTQYF.

The chain has TRBV9 and TRBJ2-7; TCRdb's D call, TRBD1, is unchecked because there is no DNA. The CDR3 is 14 residues long. Germline V gene sequence: CDR1 SGDLS, CDR2 YYNGEE. The CDR3 protein is CASSPLGVDYEQYF.

The gene calls are TRBV6-2 or TRBV6-3 and TRBJ2-1. The germline V gene has CDR1 MNHEY and CDR2 SVGEGT. The CDR3 is 12 amino acids. The CDR3 is CASSYAGDNRFF.

This chain links TRBV12-3 or TRBV12-4 with TRBJ1-1; TCRdb outputs TRBD1, but without DNA this stays unchecked. The CDR3 length is 15 residues. This CDR3 reads CASSAPTGRNTEAFF.

The chain joins TRBV4-1 to TRBJ1-2; absent DNA, TCRdb's TRBD1 call cannot be checked. The germline V gene encodes CDR1 MGHRA and CDR2 YSYEKL. The CDR3 contains 16 residues. This chain's CDR3 is CASSQDSATAFYGYTF.

V and J are TRBV9 and TRBJ2-2. CDR1 and CDR2 (germline): SGDLS, YYNGEE. This CDR3 has 15 residues. Here the CDR3 reads CASSVATSHTGELFF.

V gene TRBV3-1 combines with J gene TRBJ2-7; TCRdb selects TRBD2, and the lack of DNA leaves this call unchecked. Germline V CDR1 and CDR2: LGHDT, YNNKEL (reference sequence). The length of the CDR3 is 11 residues. This CDR3 reads CASSTAGWQYF.

V usage is TRBV7-6 and J usage is TRBJ1-1; TCRdb picks TRBD1, but there is no DNA to check that call. This CDR3 has 14 amino acids. The germline V gene encodes CDR1 SGHVS and CDR2 FNYEAQ. CDR3 loop: CASSPREANTEAFF.

V usage is TRBV29-1 and J usage is TRBJ2-7. Germline V gives CDR1 SQVTM, CDR2 ANQGSEA. This CDR3 has 12 amino acids. This CDR3 is CSVEERFHEQYF.

CDR3 amino acids: CSVEDLGERGPPMNTEAFF. The rearrangement uses TRBV29-1 and TRBJ1-1; the TCRdb call, TRBD1, lacks DNA for checking. The CDR3 loop spans 19 amino acids. Germline CDR1 reads SQVTM; CDR2 reads ANQGSEA.

The rearrangement links TRBV11-2 to TRBJ2-1; TCRdb gives TRBD1 as the D gene, but with no DNA this cannot be confirmed. Germline V lookup: CDR1 SGHAT, CDR2 FQNNGV. The CDR3 is 15 residues long. CDR3: CASSAGTRTHNEQFF.

The chain recombines TRBV20-1 with TRBJ2-1; TCRdb calls TRBD2, which cannot be checked without DNA. Per germline, CDR1 DFQATT and CDR2 SNEGSKA (reference sequence). This CDR3 spans 14 amino acids. The CDR3 sequence: CSASGLAGYNEQFF.